This entry lists 23 T cell receptor beta chains sequenced from one sample in a study of blood T cell repertoires in COVID-19. The data were produced by immunoSEQ multiplex PCR, yet TCRdb's version contains in-frame clones alone and is incomplete. The repertoire has about 260,000 clones, around 90% of them found once; the top ten carry roughly 2%. Sequenced sample: peripheral blood. The receptors shown here come from a woman in her fifties or sixties who had recovered from COVID-19.

The rearrangement joins TRBV2 to TRBJ2-7; D unresolved. Germline loops: CDR1 SNHLY, CDR2 FYNNEI. This CDR3 is 15 amino acids long. V lost 3 bases, J lost 1 base, and 13 bases lay in between. The CDR3 region is CASSDFGSRSYEQYF. CDR3 nucleotides: TGTGCCAGCAGTGATTTCGGTTCTAGGTCCTACGAGCAGTACTTC.

This chain uses TRBV7-2 with TRBJ1-2; D ambiguous. The CDR3 covers 13 residues. V was cut by 2 bases and J by 3 bases, with 7 bases left in between. Per germline, CDR1 SGHTA and CDR2 FQGNSA. CDR3 region: CASSLIRDYGYTF. The CDR3 DNA reads TGTGCCAGCAGCTTAATCCGCGACTATGGCTACACCTTC.

This rearrangement joins TRBV15 to TRBJ1-2; 7 bases line up with TRBD1. CDR1 LNHNV and CDR2 YYDKDF come from the germline V gene (reference sequence). V lost 0 bases and J lost 1; bases outside the gene matches: 8. The CDR3 sequence is 17 residues long. The CDR3 reads CATSRDRPTGRNYGYTF. CDR3 nucleotides: TGTGCCACCAGCAGAGATAGGCCGACAGGGCGTAACTATGGCTACACCTTC.

The chain employs TRBV11-2 and TRBJ1-2, with no clear D. CDR1 is SGHAT, CDR2 FQNNGV, per germline. There are 14 residues in the CDR3. Trimming took off 2 bases at V and 4 bases at J, with 11 bases between the two ends. CDR3 loop: CASSLRETPYGYTF. DNA for the CDR3: TGTGCCAGCAGCTTACGGGAGACGCCCTATGGCTACACCTTC.

V and J are TRBV10-3 and TRBJ2-7; 9 bases line up with TRBD2. The junction had 12 bases not matched to a gene; V was cut back by 4 bases and J by 5 bases. Germline CDR1 reads ENHRY; CDR2 reads SYGVKD. The CDR3 runs to 16 residues. The CDR3 sequence is CAISGRAGGNVDEQYF. CDR3 nucleotides: TGTGCCATCAGTGGACGAGCGGGGGGTAACGTCGACGAGCAGTACTTC.

The V call is TRBV6-5, the J call TRBJ2-5, with D maybe TRBD1 (6 bases). This CDR3 is 15 amino acids long. From germline, CDR1 is MNHEY and CDR2 SVGAGI. The ends were cut back, 0 bases at V and 1 base at J, with 9 bases in the middle. CDR3 sequence (DNA): TGTGCCAGCAGTTACTCGGGGGCACCCCAAGAGACCCAGTACTTC. Amino acid sequence: CASSYSGAPQETQYF.

The V call is TRBV10-1, the J call TRBJ2-7, with 13 positions matching TRBD2. Germline V gene lookup returns CDR1 WNHNN and CDR2 SYGVQD (reference sequence). Germline trimming cut 5 bases from V and 6 bases from J; bases unmatched to any gene: 7. The CDR3 runs to 15 residues. In DNA, the CDR3 is TGCGCCAGCAGTACGGAACTAGCGGGGGGGGGCGAGCAGTACTTC. Protein product: CASSTELAGGGEQYF.

The chain employs TRBV9 and TRBJ2-5, with 12 bases matching TRBD2. In germline, CDR1 is SGDLS, CDR2 YYNGEE. The CDR3 runs 16 residues. The junction had 8 bases not matched to a gene; V was cut back by 3 bases and J by 5 bases. The CDR3 coding sequence is TGTGCCAGCAGCGCTAGACTAGCGGGAGCTTTGGAGACCCAGTACTTC. As protein: CASSARLAGALETQYF.

The chain has TRBV7-3 and TRBJ1-1; 9 positions agree with TRBD1. The V and J ends lost 2 bases and 8 bases, in that order; junction bases with no gene match: 3. The CDR3 has 13 amino acids. The germline V gene encodes CDR1 SGHTA and CDR2 FQGTGA. CDR3 DNA: TGTGCCAGCAGCTTAGGACAGGGGAGAGAAGCTTTCTTT. Encoded protein: CASSLGQGREAFF.

The chain couples TRBV19 to TRBJ1-5; TRBD1 matches at 7 bases. Looked up from germline, CDR1 is LNHDA and CDR2 is SQIVND (reference sequence). This CDR3 has 15 residues. The J segment lost 2 bases and the V segment lost 6 bases, leaving 7 bases of the junction unmatched. The CDR3 sequence is CASSRGQAGNQPQHF. CDR3 bases: TGTGCCAGTAGCCGTGGACAGGCTGGCAATCAGCCCCAGCATTTT.

The rearrangement joins TRBV7-9 to TRBJ1-2, with D perhaps TRBD1 (6 bases). The length of the CDR3 is 13 residues. Trimming stripped 5 bases from V and 4 bases from J, with 11 bases between. CDR1 SEHNR and CDR2 FQNEAQ come from the germline V gene (reference sequence). The CDR3 nucleotides read TGTGCCAGCAGCCAACAGGGACCCTATGGCTACACCTTC. It is translated as CASSQQGPYGYTF.

V usage is TRBV30 and J usage is TRBJ1-2; possibly TRBD1 for D (5 bases). This CDR3 contains 13 residues. Germline V gives CDR1 GTSNPN, CDR2 SVGIG (reference sequence). V lost 2 bases, J lost 2 bases, and 9 bases lay in between. Written as DNA, the CDR3 is TGTGCCTGGAGTCTCAGGGAAAACTATGGCTACACCTTC. This codes for CAWSLRENYGYTF.

V is TRBV7-3 and J is TRBJ2-2, with 7 positions matching TRBD1. CDR3 length: 16 amino acids. Germline assignment: CDR1 SGHTA and CDR2 FQGTGA. Trimming removed 4 bases from V and 2 bases from J; junction bases left unmatched: 7. CDR3 in DNA: TGTGCCAGCAGCTCTAGTGGACAGGCCAACACCGGGGAGCTGTTTTTT. This encodes CASSSSGQANTGELFF.

The J gene is TRBJ1-3, the V gene TRBV7-6; a possible D gene is TRBD1 (6 bases). V was shortened by 3 bases and J by 1 base, with 10 bases between the two germline ends. The CDR3 extends over 15 amino acids. Looked up from germline, CDR1 is SGHVS and CDR2 is FNYEAQ. CDR3 coding DNA: TGTGCCAGCAGCTTGAGGGGGGGTTCTGGAAACACCATATATTTT. It codes for CASSLRGGSGNTIYF.

The chain recombines TRBV7-3 with TRBJ2-1, with a possible D match to TRBD1 (5 bases). Germline V gives CDR1 SGHTA, CDR2 FQGTGA. This CDR3 has 13 residues. V gave up 5 bases and J gave up 7 bases, with 12 bases separating them. The chain's CDR3 is CASSEGVRNEQFF. CDR3 sequence (DNA): TGTGCCAGCAGCGAAGGGGTCAGGAATGAGCAGTTCTTC.

The chain uses TRBV19 and TRBJ1-5; TRBD1 aligns across 10 bases. Germline CDR1 is LNHDA and CDR2 is SQIVND (reference sequence). The CDR3 sequence is 13 residues long. CDR3 loop: CASGQGILQPQHF. The CDR3 coding sequence is TGTGCTTCGGGACAGGGGATTTTACAGCCCCAGCATTTT.

In its sample, this clone was seen once. The chain couples TRBV10-2 to TRBJ2-2, with 12 bases aligning to TRBD2. This CDR3 has 15 residues. The germline V gene has CDR1 WSHSY and CDR2 SAAADI. V shed 6 bases, J shed 5 bases, and the junction held 4 bases outside the gene matches. The CDR3 protein is CASRLAGGVTGELFF. The CDR3 bases are TGCGCCAGCAGACTAGCGGGAGGAGTAACCGGGGAGCTGTTTTTT.

The chain combines TRBV20-1 with TRBJ1-1; unclear D gene. There are 11 residues in the CDR3. Trimming shortened V by 6 bases and J by 7 bases, and 12 bases separated the two germline ends. Germline V gene data show CDR1 as DFQATT and CDR2 as SNEGSKA (reference sequence). The CDR3 DNA reads TGCAGTGCCCTCGGTCGGTTTGAAGCTTTCTTT. This gives the protein CSALGRFEAFF.

J is TRBJ1-2 and V is TRBV10-3, with D maybe TRBD1 (6 bases). The ends were cut back, 9 bases at V and 5 bases at J, with 10 bases in the middle. The CDR3 covers 11 residues. CDR1 ENHRY and CDR2 SYGVKD come from the germline V gene. Written as DNA, the CDR3 is TGTGCCATTGAACAGGGATATGGCTACACCTTC. Translated: CAIEQGYGYTF.

This clone was seen more than once but under ten times. The chain joins TRBV24-1 to TRBJ2-5; D possibly corresponds to TRBD1 (8 bases). The CDR3 covers 15 residues. V was trimmed by 6 bases and J by 4 bases, leaving 17 bases between them. CDR1 and CDR2 from the germline V gene are KGHDR and SFDVKD. Written as DNA, the CDR3 is TGTGCCACCAGTCCTTCAGGGGGCGGGAGAGAGACCCAGTACTTC. This sequence encodes CATSPSGGGRETQYF.

The chain has TRBV11-2 and TRBJ2-3, with D possibly matching TRBD1 (6 bases). CDR1 SGHAT and CDR2 FQNNGV come from the germline V gene. V lost 1 base and J 4 bases, leaving 9 bases between the germline ends. The CDR3 has 14 residues. The CDR3 region has the DNA TGTGCCAGCAGCTTAGCAGGGGTGCCAGATACGCAGTATTTT. Residues: CASSLAGVPDTQYF.

About this clone itself: This sequence may be a read error, since a much larger clone differs from it by one base. Additional DNA sequences in this sample encode the identical CDR3. The J gene is TRBJ2-1, the V gene TRBV19; no reliable D call. V was clipped by 8 bases and J by 5 bases, with 4 bases between them. The CDR3 runs to 10 residues. Germline values: CDR1 LNHDA, CDR2 SQIVND (reference sequence). The CDR3 DNA reads TGTGCCAGTGGGCACAATGAGCAGTTCTTC. Translation gives CASGHNEQFF.

The chain joins TRBV7-2 to TRBJ2-5; D is perhaps TRBD2 (6 bases). Germline loops: CDR1 SGHTA, CDR2 FQGNSA. V lost 2 bases and J lost 4, with 11 bases in between. The CDR3 totals 14 residues. CDR3 sequence: CASSLSWGGETQYF. CDR3 coding DNA: TGTGCCAGCAGCTTATCGTGGGGAGGAGAGACCCAGTACTTC.